The rows below give T cell receptor beta chains drawn from one sample of a study of T cell changes during pregnancy in multiple sclerosis. Assay used: immunoSEQ multiplex PCR; TCRdb lists only in-frame clones, some missing. The sample shows tens of thousands of clones, more than 75% of them seen only once. This sample comprised peripheral blood, obtained in the third trimester of pregnancy. Receptor source: a female donor in good health, enrolled as a control in a pregnancy study. The CDR3 runs from the conserved cysteine through the conserved F or W. D genes are given only for firm matches. For some rows the clone size is stated as once, few or many, or as a class when expanded; others skip it.

J gene,V gene,clone size,D gene,CDR3 DNA,CDR3 protein
TRBJ2-1,TRBV14,-,TRBD2,TGTGCCAGCAGCCATTCTCGGGGGGAAGTTTACAATGAGCAGTTCTTC,CASSHSRGEVYNEQFF
TRBJ2-7,TRBV28,-,-,TGTGCCAGCAGCCCGCTAACTACGAGTTTGGACTTC,CASSPLTTSLDF
TRBJ2-7,TRBV7-2,-,TRBD1,TGTGCCAGCAGCGCAAGGGGGCCCTACGAGCAGTACTTC,CASSARGPYEQYF
TRBJ2-5,TRBV7-2,-,-,TGTGCTAGCAGAGAGGGGAGGCAGTTAGAGACCCAGTACTTC,CASREGRQLETQYF
TRBJ2-7,TRBV4-1,-,-,TGCGCCAGCAGCCAAGATTCCCTTACCTACGAGCAGTACTTC,CASSQDSLTYEQYF
TRBJ1-6,TRBV7-3,-,-,TGTGCCAGCAGCCTAGGACAGACCTATAATTCACCCCTCCACTTT,CASSLGQTYNSPLHF
TRBJ2-2,TRBV4-3,once,TRBD1,TGCGCCAGCAGCCGAGGCAGGGGGCCTTCGGGCACCGGGGAGCTGTTTTTT,CASSRGRGPSGTGELFF
TRBJ2-3,TRBV14,-,TRBD2,TGTGCCAGCAGCCAGATAGCGGGGGGCCGGAACACAGATACGCAGTATTTT,CASSQIAGGRNTDTQYF
TRBJ2-3,TRBV4-2,-,TRBD1,TGTGCCAGCAGCCAAGGGACAGGGGTGACCGATACGCAGTATTTT,CASSQGTGVTDTQYF
TRBJ1-6,TRBV15,-,-,TGTGCCACCAGCCCCTCTCAGGACAGAAATTCACCCCTCCACTTT,CATSPSQDRNSPLHF
TRBJ2-7,TRBV11-2,-,TRBD2,TGTGCCAGCAGCTTAACAGCGGGGGCCGCCTTAGGGGACGAGCAGTACTTC,CASSLTAGAALGDEQYF
TRBJ1-2,TRBV6-5,-,-,TGTGCCAGCAGTTCCGGGGGTACTAACTATGGCTACACCTTC,CASSSGGTNYGYTF
TRBJ1-1,TRBV2,-,-,TGTGCCAGCAGTGAAACCCTCGTCGGGACTGAAGCTTTCTTT,CASSETLVGTEAFF
TRBJ2-2,TRBV6-6,few,-,TGTGCCAGCAGTTACCCACAGGGATACGGGGAGCTGTTTTTT,CASSYPQGYGELFF
TRBJ2-1,TRBV7-3,once,TRBD1,TGTGCCAGCAGCTCCAGGGGGTCCCATTCCTACAATGAGCAGTTCTTC,CASSSRGSHSYNEQFF
TRBJ1-1,TRBV27,-,-,TGTGCCAGCAGTCTCCTCGGGGGGTGGAACACTGAAGCTTTCTTT,CASSLLGGWNTEAFF
TRBJ2-5,TRBV7-2,-,-,TGTGCCAGCAGCTTGGAGCCCCATGGGACCCAGTACTTC,CASSLEPHGTQYF
TRBJ2-7,TRBV5-4,-,TRBD1,TGTGCCAGCAGCTCGGGACAGGGCATCTACGAGCAGTACTTC,CASSSGQGIYEQYF
TRBJ2-5,TRBV6-6,-,TRBD2,TGTGCCAGCAGCCCGACTAGCGGGGGAGGGGAGACCCAGTACTTC,CASSPTSGGGETQYF
TRBJ1-2,TRBV4-2,-,-,TGTGCCAGCAGCCAAGTGGCCACCTTGCTTAACTATGGCTACACCTTC,CASSQVATLLNYGYTF
TRBJ2-7,TRBV2,-,TRBD2,TGTGCCAGCAGTGATTTCCTAGTGGGGCGGGGGGAGCAGTACTTC,CASSDFLVGRGEQYF
TRBJ2-1,TRBV7-6,-,TRBD1,TGTGCCAGCAGCCCCCGGACAGGGTACAATGAGCAGTTCTTC,CASSPRTGYNEQFF
TRBJ2-7,TRBV6-5,few,-,TGTGCCAGCAGGGGAGGCTACGAGCAGTACTTC,CASRGGYEQYF
TRBJ2-7,TRBV2,-,TRBD2,TGTGCCAGCAGTGGGGAGGGGACTGCTCGGCGAGAGCAGTACTTC,CASSGEGTARREQYF
TRBJ2-2,TRBV5-1,-,TRBD1,TGCGCCAGCAGCATACAGGGACAGTCGAACACCGGGGAGCTGTTTTTT,CASSIQGQSNTGELFF
TRBJ1-6,TRBV28,-,-,TGTGCCATCAAACCCCGGCCGCAGGCCAATTCACCCCTCCACTTT,CAIKPRPQANSPLHF
TRBJ1-2,TRBV13,few,-,TGTGCCAGCAGCCTAAACTATGGCTACACCTTC,CASSLNYGYTF
TRBJ2-5,TRBV30,-,-,TGTGCCTGGGACAGTTATCAAGAGACCCAGTACTTC,CAWDSYQETQYF
TRBJ1-3,TRBV25-1,-,-,TGTGCCAGCAGTGACGGGGGCTCTGGAAACACCATATATTTT,CASSDGGSGNTIYF
TRBJ1-3,TRBV4-3,-,TRBD1,TGCGCCAGCAGCCAACTTCAGGGGGTTCGAAACACCATATATTTT,CASSQLQGVRNTIYF
TRBJ2-3,TRBV5-6,-,-,TGTGCCAGCAGCTTGTATTCTGGAGCGGCTAGCACAGATACGCAGTATTTT,CASSLYSGAASTDTQYF
TRBJ2-1,TRBV4-1,-,-,TGCGCCAGCAGCCAAGCGTGGAGGGGGGGGACCTACAATGAGCAGTTCTTC,CASSQAWRGGTYNEQFF
TRBJ1-1,TRBV28,-,-,TGTGCCAGCAGTCTAGACAGGAACACTGAAGCTTTCTTT,CASSLDRNTEAFF
TRBJ2-7,TRBV7-3,-,TRBD1,TGTGCCAGCAGCCCAGACAGGGCCCTGGGCGAGCAGTACTTC,CASSPDRALGEQYF
TRBJ1-4,TRBV4-1,-,-,TGCGCCAGCAGCCAAGGTACAGGAAGAACTGGTGAAAAACTGTTTTTT,CASSQGTGRTGEKLFF
TRBJ2-1,TRBV7-3,once,-,TGTGCCAGCAGTCGATCATCCTTTGGAGGATACAATGAGCAGTTCTTC,CASSRSSFGGYNEQFF
TRBJ1-1,TRBV20-1,-,-,TGCAGTGCTAGAGATAATGAAGCTTTCTTT,CSARDNEAFF
TRBJ1-5,TRBV28,-,TRBD1,TGTGCCAGCGGGACAGAAAATCAGCCCCAGCATTTT,CASGTENQPQHF
TRBJ2-5,TRBV4-3,-,-,TGCGCCAGCAGCCAGAATAGGGGGAACCAAGAGACCCAGTACTTC,CASSQNRGNQETQYF
TRBJ2-4,TRBV2,-,-,TGTGCCAGCATTGGGACTGGGGATCGAAACATTCAGTACTTC,CASIGTGDRNIQYF
TRBJ2-7,TRBV6-4,-,-,TGTGCCAGCAGCAAACTGACCCGGGATACAATGTTTTCGCAGTACTTC,CASSKLTRDTMFSQYF
TRBJ2-4,TRBV7-3,-,TRBD1,TGTGCCAGCAGCTCGCGTCGGACAGGGGCGCGAAACATTCAGTACTTC,CASSSRRTGARNIQYF
TRBJ1-6,TRBV28,once,-,TGTGCCAGCAGAGTAACAGGACGGAATTCACCCCTCCACTTT,CASRVTGRNSPLHF
TRBJ1-2,TRBV4-2,-,TRBD1,TGTGCCAGCAGCCAAGAGTTGGGCAGGGGGCAACGGGGCTATGGCTACACCTTC,CASSQELGRGQRGYGYTF
TRBJ1-5,TRBV9,-,-,TGTGCCAGCAGCGAGGGATGGGACTGGAATCAGCCCCAGCATTTT,CASSEGWDWNQPQHF
TRBJ2-5,TRBV6-1,-,-,TGTGCCAGCAACGGAGAGTTACAAGAGACCCAGTACTTC,CASNGELQETQYF
TRBJ2-1,TRBV4-3,-,TRBD2,TGCGCCAGCAGCCAAGAGGTATGGGAGGGGACCCGTTACAATGAGCAGTTCTTC,CASSQEVWEGTRYNEQFF
TRBJ2-1,TRBV7-3,-,TRBD2,TGTGCCAGCAGCCGGACTAGCGGGGGGGTGGGTGAGCAGTTCTTC,CASSRTSGGVGEQFF
TRBJ2-2,TRBV9,-,TRBD2,TGTGCCAGCAGCCCCCCGGGACTAGCGGACACCGGGGAGCTGTTTTTT,CASSPPGLADTGELFF
TRBJ2-2,TRBV6-5,-,-,TGTGCCAGCAAGGAGGCCGGGGAGCTGTTTTTT,CASKEAGELFF
TRBJ2-3,TRBV6-4,-,TRBD2,TGTGCCAGCAGGCGGACTCCCGGGGGGTCAGATACGCAGTATTTT,CASRRTPGGSDTQYF
TRBJ2-1,TRBV27,-,TRBD2,TGTGCCAGCAGTCCCCCCGGAGCGGGGGGACTCTACAATGAGCAGTTCTTC,CASSPPGAGGLYNEQFF
TRBJ1-1,TRBV7-2,-,-,TGTGCCAGCAGCTTAGAGCGAAACACTGAAGCTTTCTTT,CASSLERNTEAFF
TRBJ1-2,TRBV28,-,-,TGTGCCAGCGAACTACTCGGTAGCTACACCTTC,CASELLGSYTF
TRBJ2-2,TRBV7-2,-,-,TGTGCCAGCAGCCGCACGAAAGGGGCCACGCTAAACGGGGAGCTGTTTTTT,CASSRTKGATLNGELFF